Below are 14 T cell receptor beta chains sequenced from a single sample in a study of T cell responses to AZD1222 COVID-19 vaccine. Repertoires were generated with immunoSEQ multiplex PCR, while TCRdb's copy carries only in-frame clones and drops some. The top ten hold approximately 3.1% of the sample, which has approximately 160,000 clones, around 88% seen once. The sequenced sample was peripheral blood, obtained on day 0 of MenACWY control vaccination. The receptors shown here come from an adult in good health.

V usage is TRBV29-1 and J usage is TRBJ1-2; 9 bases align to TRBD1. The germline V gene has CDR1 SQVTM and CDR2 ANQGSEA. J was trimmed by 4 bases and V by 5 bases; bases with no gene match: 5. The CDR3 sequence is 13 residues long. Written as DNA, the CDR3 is TGCAGCGTTACCACAGGGGGCGGCTATGGCTACACCTTC. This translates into CSVTTGGGYGYTF.

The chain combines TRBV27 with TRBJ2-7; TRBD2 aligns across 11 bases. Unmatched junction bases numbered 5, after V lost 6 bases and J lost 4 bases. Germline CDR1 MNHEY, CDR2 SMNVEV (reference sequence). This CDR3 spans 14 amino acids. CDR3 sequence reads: CASRPGLAGYEQYF. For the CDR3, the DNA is TGTGCCAGCAGACCTGGACTAGCGGGTTACGAGCAGTACTTC.

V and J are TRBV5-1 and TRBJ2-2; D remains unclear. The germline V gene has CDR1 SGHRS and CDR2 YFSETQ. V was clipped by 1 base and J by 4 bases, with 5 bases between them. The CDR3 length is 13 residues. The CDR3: CASSLWGTGELFF. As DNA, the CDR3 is TGCGCCAGCAGCTTGTGGGGCACCGGGGAGCTGTTTTTT.

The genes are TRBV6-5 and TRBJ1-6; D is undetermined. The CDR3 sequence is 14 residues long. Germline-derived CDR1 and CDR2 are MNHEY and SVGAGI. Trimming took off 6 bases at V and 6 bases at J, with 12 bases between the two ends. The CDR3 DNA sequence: TGTGCCAGCAGGCTAGTGGCGGGTAATTCACCCCTCCACTTT. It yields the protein CASRLVAGNSPLHF.

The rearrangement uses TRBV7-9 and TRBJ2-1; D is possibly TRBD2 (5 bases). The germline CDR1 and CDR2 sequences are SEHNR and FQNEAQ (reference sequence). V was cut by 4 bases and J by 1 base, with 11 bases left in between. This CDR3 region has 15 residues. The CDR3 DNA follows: TGTGCCAGCAGCTGGACTTCATATTCCTACAATGAGCAGTTCTTC. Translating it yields CASSWTSYSYNEQFF.

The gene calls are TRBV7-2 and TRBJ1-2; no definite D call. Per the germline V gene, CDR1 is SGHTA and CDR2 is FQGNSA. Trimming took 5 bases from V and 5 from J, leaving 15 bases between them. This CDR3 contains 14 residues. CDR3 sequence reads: CASSEGRIGYGYTF. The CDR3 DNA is TGTGCCAGCAGCGAGGGCAGGATAGGGTATGGCTACACCTTC.

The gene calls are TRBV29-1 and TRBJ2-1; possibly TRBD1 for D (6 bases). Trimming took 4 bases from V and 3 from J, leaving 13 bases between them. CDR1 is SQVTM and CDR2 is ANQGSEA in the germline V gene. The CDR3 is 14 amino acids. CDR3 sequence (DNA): TGCAGCGTTGCTGGGGGCGCGTTCTACAATGAGCAGTTCTTC. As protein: CSVAGGAFYNEQFF.

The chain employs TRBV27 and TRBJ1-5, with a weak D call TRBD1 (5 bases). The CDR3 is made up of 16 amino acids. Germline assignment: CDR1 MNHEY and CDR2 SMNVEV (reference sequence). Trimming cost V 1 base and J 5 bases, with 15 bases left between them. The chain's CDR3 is CASSLLGRGEDQPQHF. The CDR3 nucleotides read TGTGCCAGCAGTTTATTGGGACGGGGGGAGGATCAGCCCCAGCATTTT.

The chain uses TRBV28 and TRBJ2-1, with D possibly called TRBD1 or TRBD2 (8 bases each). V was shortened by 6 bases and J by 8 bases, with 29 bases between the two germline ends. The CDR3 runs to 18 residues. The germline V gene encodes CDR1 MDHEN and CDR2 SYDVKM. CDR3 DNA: TGTGCCAGCAGCTATCAGCCCCTAGCGGGCTCAGGGGGCGATGAGCAGTTCTTC. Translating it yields CASSYQPLAGSGGDEQFF. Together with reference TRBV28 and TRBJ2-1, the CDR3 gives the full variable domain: DVKVTQSSRYLVKRTGEKVFLECVQDMDHENMFWYRQDPGLGLRLIYFSYDVKMKEKGDIPEGYSVSREKKERFSLILESASTNQTSMYLCASSYQPLAGSGGDEQFFGPGTRLTVL.

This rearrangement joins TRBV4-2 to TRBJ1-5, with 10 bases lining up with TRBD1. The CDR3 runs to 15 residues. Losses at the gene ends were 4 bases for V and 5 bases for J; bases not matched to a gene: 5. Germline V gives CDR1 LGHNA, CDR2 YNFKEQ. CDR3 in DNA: TGTGCCAGCAGCCGCACCGGGACAGGGGATCAGCCCCAGCATTTT. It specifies CASSRTGTGDQPQHF.

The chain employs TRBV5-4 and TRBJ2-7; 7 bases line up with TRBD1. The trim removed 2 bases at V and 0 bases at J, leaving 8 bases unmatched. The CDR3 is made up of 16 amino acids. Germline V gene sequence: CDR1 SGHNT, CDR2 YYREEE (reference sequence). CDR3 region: CASSFAAGGSSYEQYF. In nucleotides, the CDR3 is TGTGCCAGCAGCTTTGCGGCAGGGGGAAGCTCCTACGAGCAGTACTTC.

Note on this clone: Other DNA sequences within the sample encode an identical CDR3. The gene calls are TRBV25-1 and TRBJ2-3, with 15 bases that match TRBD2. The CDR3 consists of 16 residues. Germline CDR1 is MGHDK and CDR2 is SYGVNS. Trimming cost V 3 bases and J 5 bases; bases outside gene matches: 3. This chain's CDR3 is CASSEGLAGGGDTQYF. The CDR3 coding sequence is TGTGCCAGCAGTGAGGGACTAGCGGGAGGAGGAGATACGCAGTATTTT. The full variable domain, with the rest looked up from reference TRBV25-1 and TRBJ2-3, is EADIYQTPRYLVIGTGKKITLECSQTMGHDKMYWYQQDPGMELHLIHYSYGVNSTEKGDLSSESTVSRIRTEHFPLTLESARPSHTSQYLCASSEGLAGGGDTQYFGPGTRLTVL.

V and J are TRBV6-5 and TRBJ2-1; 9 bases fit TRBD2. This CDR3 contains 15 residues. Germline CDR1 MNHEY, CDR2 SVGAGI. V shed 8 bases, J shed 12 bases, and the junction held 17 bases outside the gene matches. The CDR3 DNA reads TGTGCCAGCCGGACTAATACCGGGACTAGCTATGCGCAGTTCTTC. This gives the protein CASRTNTGTSYAQFF.

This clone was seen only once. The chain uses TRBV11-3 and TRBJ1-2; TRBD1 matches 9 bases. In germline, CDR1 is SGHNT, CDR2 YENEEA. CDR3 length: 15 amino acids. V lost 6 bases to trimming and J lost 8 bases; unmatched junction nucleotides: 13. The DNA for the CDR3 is TGTGCCAGCAGTTCTGAGGGGACAGGGAGGCTGGGCTACACCTTC. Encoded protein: CASSSEGTGRLGYTF.